Included here is one TCR beta chain sequence, with context. This sample was taken from a study of blood T cell repertoires in COVID-19. As processed by the authors: Estimates of nucleated cell counts were drawn from the amplification of reference gene primers. Some clones are missing from TCRdb's copy, which holds only in-frame ones; the method was immunoSEQ multiplex PCR. Clone size and V and J calls were adopted from that table, with D and trimming inferred from the DNA. The sample consists of under 150,000 clones, 70% to 90% of them appearing once. The sample comprised peripheral blood. The TCR originated in a human donor in a cohort sampled during active COVID-19.

The CDR3 protein is CASSLRAMNTGELFF. Written as DNA, the CDR3 is TGTGCCAGCAGCCTGCGAGCGATGAACACCGGGGAGCTGTTTTTT. The rearrangement links TRBV11-2 to TRBJ2-2; D gene unclear. The V gene's germline CDR1 is SGHAT and CDR2 FQNNGV. The CDR3 sequence is 15 residues long. Trimming removed 5 bases at V and 1 base at J, with 11 bases between.